What follows are 14 T cell receptor beta chains derived from one specimen sequenced in a study of T cells expressing NK-cell markers. TCRdb re-analyzed the 5' RACE reads; it lists each CDR3 protein once, without DNA. This specimen shows about 180,000 distinct CDR3 sequences; the ten leading clones hold approximately 17%. The sample consisted of blood T cells: a sorted CD56 or NKG2C T cell subset, CD4+ or CD8+ T cells, or bulk PBMC T cells (not recorded which). These receptor sequences come from a woman between 18 and 70 years old in good health.

This rearrangement joins TRBV7-8 to TRBJ1-5. Germline assignment: CDR1 SGHVS and CDR2 FQNEAQ. This CDR3 has 15 residues. CDR3 loop: CASSLRDRSNQPQHF.

The V and J genes are TRBV5-1 and TRBJ2-3; TCRdb names TRBD1, which stays unverified in the absence of DNA. This CDR3 is 14 amino acids long. Per the germline V gene, CDR1 is SGHRS and CDR2 is YFSETQ. This CDR3 reads CASGQGAGTDTQYF. The entire variable domain, with the rest obtained from reference TRBV5-1 and TRBJ2-3, is as follows: KAGVTQTPRYLIKTRGQQVTLSCSPISGHRSVSWYQQTPGQGLQFLFEYFSETQRNKGNFPGRFSGRQFSNSRSEMNVSTLELGDSALYLCASGQGAGTDTQYFGPGTRLTVL.

V and J are TRBV7-3 and TRBJ2-5; the D call of TRBD2 rests on TCRdb alone, since no DNA is present to check it. Germline V gives CDR1 SGHTA, CDR2 FQGTGA. The CDR3 runs to 16 residues. This CDR3 reads CASSSNGLAGRETQYF. Based on the CDR3 plus reference TRBV7-3 and TRBJ2-5, the full variable domain is GAGVSQTPSNKVTEKGKYVELRCDPISGHTALYWYRQSLGQGPEFLIYFQGTGAADDSGLPNDRFFAVRPEGSVSTLKIQRTERGDSAVYLCASSSNGLAGRETQYFGPGTRLLVL.

This chain links TRBV20-1 with TRBJ1-2; the TCRdb D gene call, TRBD1, has no DNA to confirm it. CDR3 size: 12 residues. The germline V gene has CDR1 DFQATT and CDR2 SNEGSKA (reference sequence). The CDR3: CSATGSNYGYTF.

The chain employs TRBV3-1 and TRBJ2-3; the TCRdb D gene call, TRBD1, has no DNA to confirm it. From germline, CDR1 is LGHDT and CDR2 YNNKEL (reference sequence). CDR3 length: 14 amino acids. The CDR3 reads CASSQAQGPDTQYF.

Here the CDR3 reads CASSLDGRLSSYEQYF. The chain combines TRBV5-1 with TRBJ2-7. The CDR3 is 16 amino acids. Germline CDR1 reads SGHRS; CDR2 reads YFSETQ.

The rearrangement links TRBV28 to TRBJ1-2; the TRBD1 assignment by TCRdb is unverifiable without DNA. The CDR3 length is 14 residues. In germline, CDR1 is MDHEN, CDR2 SYDVKM. The CDR3 reads CASSTTGTGGGYTF.

This chain uses TRBV5-1 with TRBJ2-7; no DNA is available, so the TRBD1 call from TCRdb remains unchecked. This CDR3 contains 15 residues. Germline V gene data show CDR1 as SGHRS and CDR2 as YFSETQ. CDR3 sequence reads: CASSLGAGTNDEQYF.

The genes are TRBV15 and TRBJ1-4; without DNA, the TCRdb call of TRBD1 cannot be checked. The CDR3 is 19 amino acids. Per germline, CDR1 LNHNV and CDR2 YYDKDF (reference sequence). CDR3 region: CATSRDLGQGRASDEKLFF.

The chain employs TRBV24-1 and TRBJ1-3; TCRdb reports TRBD1, a call that lacks DNA to check it against. This CDR3 has 15 amino acids. Germline V gives CDR1 KGHDR, CDR2 SFDVKD. CDR3 loop: CATSGTGVERNTIYF.

The chain joins TRBV11-2 to TRBJ2-1; TCRdb proposes TRBD1, but this gene call is untestable without DNA. This CDR3 is built from 15 residues. Germline lookup yields CDR1 SGHAT and CDR2 FQNNGV. CDR3 sequence reads: CASSPLGDRSWEQFF.

This chain links TRBV5-1 with TRBJ2-3; no DNA is available, so the TRBD1 call from TCRdb remains unchecked. Germline CDR1 SGHRS, CDR2 YFSETQ. This CDR3 contains 14 residues. The CDR3 protein is CASSSAQGGNTQYF.

This rearrangement joins TRBV19 to TRBJ2-1; TCRdb's D call, TRBD1, is unchecked because there is no DNA. CDR1 is LNHDA, CDR2 SQIVND, per germline (reference sequence). CDR3 size: 14 residues. The CDR3 sequence is CASTPGYISDEQFF.

V gene TRBV6-8 combines with J gene TRBJ2-7; without DNA, the TCRdb call of TRBD2 cannot be checked. Germline CDR1 MNHGY, CDR2 SAAAGT. This CDR3 is built from 15 residues. The CDR3 sequence: CASSSKWEGMGEQYF.